This T cell receptor beta chain appears in the sequencing data of a study of tumor-infiltrating lymphocytes in localized non-small cell lung cancer. On the study more broadly: Patients included smokers and never-smokers with various histologies, some sampled after neoadjuvant chemotherapy. Notes on the study in general: Immunotypes IM1 and IM2 had similar TCR-derived T-cell fractions. Each assay used a separate piece of the same tissue.

The V gene's germline CDR1 is MNHNS and CDR2 SASEGT. Trimming pared 6 bases from V and 6 bases from J, leaving 7 bases between. There are 11 residues in the CDR3. The table lists this clone with a count of one. Its specificity is not known. The repertoire was sequenced with immunoSEQ multiplex PCR; TCRdb's copy has only in-frame clones and lacks some. The sample lists about 10,000 clones; around 76% were seen once. The receptor was isolated from a human donor with non-small cell lung cancer. The chain employs TRBV6-1 and TRBJ2-3, with no clear D. Sequencing used uninvolved lung tissue not adjacent to the tumor. The CDR3 DNA sequence: TGTGCCAGCAGGCTTAAGGATACGCAGTATTTT. Protein: CASRLKDTQYF.